Shown below are 28 T cell receptor beta chains from a single sample sequenced in a study of cytomegalovirus exposure and HLA in healthy donors. The PCR used 60 Vbeta and 13 Jbeta primers. TCRdb's copy holds only in-frame clones and misses some; the assay was immunoSEQ multiplex PCR. The sample has around 99,000 clones, about 86% seen once. The source material was PBMCs. The receptor source for this set is a woman in her thirties in good health and CMV-seronegative.

The V gene is TRBV9, the J gene TRBJ2-7, with a possible D match to TRBD1 (8 bases). With 3 bases removed from V and 6 bases from J, the gap between germline ends came to 13 bases. Germline CDR1 SGDLS, CDR2 YYNGEE. This CDR3 spans 13 amino acids. The CDR3 spells CASSATGGGEQYF. The CDR3 DNA sequence: TGTGCCAGCAGCGCCACAGGGGGGGGCGAGCAGTACTTC.

The chain links TRBV25-1 to TRBJ2-1, with 10 nucleotides matching TRBD1. The CDR3 sequence is 15 residues long. Germline loops: CDR1 MGHDK, CDR2 SYGVNS. The V and J ends lost 2 bases and 8 bases, in that order; junction bases with no gene match: 6. DNA of the CDR3: TGTGCCAGCAGTGAAGACGGGACAGGGGTCTATGAGCAGTTCTTC. Its protein is CASSEDGTGVYEQFF.

This chain links TRBV5-1 with TRBJ2-1; TRBD2 agrees at 13 bases. Germline loops: CDR1 SGHRS, CDR2 YFSETQ. CDR3 length: 17 amino acids. The V gene end was trimmed by 5 bases and the J gene end by 6 bases; junction bases not matched to a gene: 11. The CDR3 reads CASSWTAGLAGSNEQFF. In nucleotides, the CDR3 is TGCGCCAGCAGTTGGACCGCGGGACTAGCGGGATCCAATGAGCAGTTCTTC.

The gene calls are TRBV4-2 and TRBJ2-7; D perhaps matches TRBD1 (6 bases). The germline V gene encodes CDR1 LGHNA and CDR2 YNFKEQ. The V and J ends lost 1 base and 0 bases respectively, with 13 bases between them. The CDR3 sequence is 16 residues long. The CDR3 sequence is CASSQAGQQASYEQYF. The DNA of the CDR3 is TGTGCCAGCAGCCAAGCTGGACAGCAGGCCTCCTACGAGCAGTACTTC.

CDR3 protein: CASSVDVGRGSSGANVLTF. As DNA, the CDR3 is TGTGCCAGCAGCGTCGACGTGGGCAGGGGTTCATCTGGGGCCAACGTCCTGACTTTC. V gene TRBV9 combines with J gene TRBJ2-6; D possibly corresponds to TRBD1 (6 bases). V was shortened by 2 bases and J by 1 base, with 19 bases between the two germline ends. This CDR3 comprises 19 residues. Germline CDR1 is SGDLS and CDR2 is YYNGEE.

This clone came up a few times. The chain has TRBV28 and TRBJ2-2; D is ambiguous. The CDR3 is 15 residues long. V lost 6 bases, J lost 0 bases, and 11 bases lay in between. Germline V lookup: CDR1 MDHEN, CDR2 SYDVKM. CDR3 region: CASSPIRSNTGELFF. CDR3 nucleotides: TGTGCCAGCAGCCCCATCAGGTCGAACACCGGGGAGCTGTTTTTT.

The CDR3 protein is CASSIVGADTQYF. CDR3 in DNA: TGTGCCAGTAGTATTGTAGGGGCAGATACGCAGTATTTT. The chain couples TRBV19 to TRBJ2-3; D possibly corresponds to TRBD1 (5 bases). Germline assignment: CDR1 LNHDA and CDR2 SQIVND (reference sequence). Trimming removed 3 bases from V and 4 bases from J, with 8 bases in between. The CDR3 runs to 13 residues.

This CDR3 is CASSLFLASDEQFF. The CDR3, as DNA: TGTGCCAGCAGCTTGTTTCTCGCATCGGATGAGCAGTTCTTC. The gene calls are TRBV5-4 and TRBJ2-1; no clear D gene. Per the germline V gene, CDR1 is SGHNT and CDR2 is YYREEE (reference sequence). V shed 1 base and J shed 8 bases, with 13 bases lying between them. The CDR3 totals 14 residues.

The chain employs TRBV27 and TRBJ2-7; D unclear. CDR3 length: 14 amino acids. Germline V lookup: CDR1 MNHEY, CDR2 SMNVEV (reference sequence). V gave up 7 bases and J gave up 7 bases, with 20 bases separating them. CDR3 sequence reads: CASTSQKSPLEQYF. In DNA, the CDR3 is TGTGCCAGCACCTCACAAAAATCCCCCTTGGAGCAGTACTTC.

V usage is TRBV2 and J usage is TRBJ1-2; 12 bases agree with TRBD1. CDR3 length equals 14 residues. V was pared by 3 bases and J by 7 bases, with 3 bases of the junction left unmatched. Germline values: CDR1 SNHLY, CDR2 FYNNEI. CDR3 sequence (DNA): TGTGCCAGCAGTGAGGGACAGGGGGCGGGTGGCTACACCTTC. It codes for CASSEGQGAGGYTF.

This sequence joins TRBV7-9 and TRBJ2-5, with a weak D call TRBD1 (6 bases). The V gene's germline CDR1 is SEHNR and CDR2 FQNEAQ (reference sequence). V gave up 3 bases and J gave up 1 base, with 12 bases separating them. The CDR3 consists of 15 residues. For the CDR3, the DNA is TGTGCCAGCAGCTTTAACCGACAGGCCCAAGAGACCCAGTACTTC. This encodes CASSFNRQAQETQYF.

This clone appeared once. This sequence joins TRBV19 and TRBJ2-2; 8 bases line up with TRBD1. The CDR3 is 15 residues long. V trimming: 7 bases; J trimming: 4 bases; junction bases outside the gene matches: 8. The V gene's germline CDR1 is LNHDA and CDR2 SQIVND (reference sequence). This chain's CDR3 is CASTTGTGRTGELFF. CDR3 bases: TGTGCCAGTACAACCGGGACAGGACGCACCGGGGAGCTGTTTTTT.

This sequence joins TRBV29-1 and TRBJ2-5; 7 nucleotides match TRBD1. The CDR3 consists of 13 residues. In germline, CDR1 is SQVTM, CDR2 ANQGSEA. V trimming: 7 bases; J trimming: 2 bases; junction bases outside the gene matches: 7. CDR3 sequence reads: CSAQDRPQETQYF. The CDR3 DNA reads as TGCAGCGCGCAGGACAGGCCTCAAGAGACCCAGTACTTC.

V and J are TRBV27 and TRBJ2-7; 7 bases fit TRBD2. Germline trimming cut 6 bases from V and 0 bases from J; bases unmatched to any gene: 8. This CDR3 has 15 residues. Germline lookup yields CDR1 MNHEY and CDR2 SMNVEV (reference sequence). In nucleotides, the CDR3 is TGTGCCAGCAGCCTTAAGAAGCGGGGCTCCTACGAGCAGTACTTC. As protein: CASSLKKRGSYEQYF.

The V and J genes are TRBV4-3 and TRBJ2-6, with D perhaps matching TRBD1 (5 bases). CDR3 length: 16 amino acids. Per germline, CDR1 LGHNA and CDR2 YSLEER. The germline V and J ends were trimmed by 0 bases and 0 bases, with 6 bases remaining between them. CDR3 DNA sequence: TGCGCCAGCAGCCAAGATGACAGCTCTGGGGCCAACGTCCTGACTTTC. Its protein product is CASSQDDSSGANVLTF.

This clone appeared a few times. The chain employs TRBV19 and TRBJ2-1; D gene unclear. The CDR3 is made up of 13 amino acids. The V and J ends lost 3 bases and 7 bases respectively, with 10 bases between them. The germline CDR1 and CDR2 sequences are LNHDA and SQIVND (reference sequence). Written as DNA, the CDR3 is TGTGCCAGTAGTATGGCACGTGGTAATGAGCAGTTCTTC. It yields the protein CASSMARGNEQFF.

The rearrangement joins TRBV6-4 to TRBJ2-1; 11 positions match TRBD2. J lost 7 bases, V lost 4 bases, and 6 bases had no gene match. CDR1 MRHNA and CDR2 SNTAGT come from the germline V gene. CDR3 size: 15 residues. The CDR3 is CASSATSGSFNEQFF. CDR3 coding DNA: TGTGCCAGCAGTGCTACTAGCGGGAGCTTTAATGAGCAGTTCTTC.

This chain links TRBV7-8 with TRBJ2-1, with 12 bases that match TRBD2. The V gene end was trimmed by 1 base and the J gene end by 0 bases; junction bases not matched to a gene: 7. This CDR3 region has 19 residues. CDR1 SGHVS and CDR2 FQNEAQ come from the germline V gene. CDR3 sequence (DNA): TGTGCCAGCAGCTTAGAAGCTAGCGGGAGGGCCGACTCCTACAATGAGCAGTTCTTC. This sequence encodes CASSLEASGRADSYNEQFF.

Note on this clone: Relative to the germline gene, one junction end is altered; a read error may explain this. The chain combines TRBV7-9 with TRBJ2-1; D perhaps matches TRBD2 (5 bases). This CDR3 is 17 amino acids long. Per the germline V gene, CDR1 is SEHNR and CDR2 is FQNEAQ (reference sequence). CDR3 nucleotide sequence: TGTTCCAGCAGCTTTATTATCGGGATCAGCTCCTACAATGAGCAGTTCTTC. Translation gives CSSSFIIGISSYNEQFF.

There are a few counts of this clone. The chain carries TRBV7-2 and TRBJ2-3, with D tentatively TRBD1 (6 bases). The V gene lost 5 bases and the J gene lost 0 bases, with 9 bases spanning the gap. Looked up from germline, CDR1 is SGHTA and CDR2 is FQGNSA. The CDR3 contains 14 residues. In DNA form, the CDR3 reads TGTGCCAGCAGCCCGACAGGAAGCACAGATACGCAGTATTTT. Translating gives CASSPTGSTDTQYF. The whole variable domain, remainder taken from reference TRBV7-2 and TRBJ2-3, is GAGVSQSPSNKVTEKGKDVELRCDPISGHTALYWYRQSLGQGLEFLIYFQGNSAPDKSGLPSDRFSAERTGGSVSTLTIQRTQQEDSAVYLCASSPTGSTDTQYFGPGTRLTVL.

This clone was observed a handful of times. The chain combines TRBV6-1 with TRBJ2-7; D ambiguous. Germline lookup yields CDR1 MNHNS and CDR2 SASEGT. This CDR3 contains 14 residues. V was shortened by 4 bases and J by 3 bases, with 13 bases between the two germline ends. The CDR3 DNA follows: TGTGCCAGCAGTGGGGCTATGGGTAGCTACGAGCAGTACTTC. Residues: CASSGAMGSYEQYF.

CDR3 in DNA: TGTGCCTGGGCGGAACCGGGGCTAGCGGGAAGCAATGAGCAGTTCTTC. Protein: CAWAEPGLAGSNEQFF. V is TRBV30 and J is TRBJ2-1, with TRBD2 identical over 9 bases. Trimming at V came to 5 bases and at J to 6 bases, leaving 14 bases not matched to a gene. CDR3 length equals 16 residues. In germline, CDR1 is GTSNPN, CDR2 SVGIG (reference sequence). Complete variable domain (other parts from reference TRBV30 and TRBJ2-1): SQTIHQWPATLVQPVGSPLSLECTVEGTSNPNLYWYRQAAGRGLQLLFYSVGIGQISSEVPQNLSASRPQDRQFILSSKKLLLSDSGFYLCAWAEPGLAGSNEQFFGPGTRLTVL.

This sequence joins TRBV7-9 and TRBJ1-2; possibly TRBD1 for D (6 bases). Germline values: CDR1 SEHNR, CDR2 FQNEAQ (reference sequence). This CDR3 has 13 amino acids. V shed 5 bases and J shed 1 base, with 8 bases lying between them. For the CDR3, the DNA is TGTGCCAGCAGCCCGGGACATAACTATGGCTACACCTTC. It codes for CASSPGHNYGYTF.

The chain recombines TRBV14 with TRBJ1-3; TRBD1 might be the D (5 bases). CDR1 SGHDN and CDR2 FVKESK come from the germline V gene. Trimming removed 2 bases from V and 4 bases from J, with 12 bases in between. The CDR3 totals 15 residues. The CDR3 sequence is CASSQRGGVGNTIYF. For the CDR3, the DNA is TGTGCCAGCAGCCAAAGAGGAGGGGTCGGAAACACCATATATTTT.

V gene TRBV27 combines with J gene TRBJ1-1; D may be TRBD1 (5 bases). Germline-derived CDR1 and CDR2 are MNHEY and SMNVEV (reference sequence). The CDR3 loop spans 12 amino acids. V dropped 7 bases and J dropped 1 base, with 7 bases sitting between them. CDR3 region: CASKGPNTEAFF. The CDR3 nucleotides are TGTGCCAGCAAGGGGCCGAACACTGAAGCTTTCTTT.

This sequence joins TRBV4-1 and TRBJ2-2; TRBD1 matches at 7 bases. Germline V gene data show CDR1 as MGHRA and CDR2 as YSYEKL. V lost 8 bases to trimming and J lost 3 bases; unmatched junction nucleotides: 6. The CDR3 totals 14 residues. This chain's CDR3 is CASRRQGDTGELFF. For the CDR3, the DNA is TGCGCCAGCCGCAGACAGGGAGACACCGGGGAGCTGTTTTTT.

This chain uses TRBV4-1 with TRBJ2-3, with D hard to call. CDR3 size: 15 residues. V was pared by 4 bases and J by 1 base, with 12 bases between. CDR1 and CDR2 from the germline V gene are MGHRA and YSYEKL. CDR3 sequence (DNA): TGCGCCAGCAGCCGTGTAAGTCGCGGCACAGATACGCAGTATTTT. This sequence encodes CASSRVSRGTDTQYF.

This sequence joins TRBV10-3 and TRBJ2-2; possibly TRBD2 for D (6 bases). Germline V CDR1 and CDR2: ENHRY, SYGVKD. The CDR3 runs to 12 residues. Trimming removed 10 bases from V and 3 bases from J, with 9 bases in between. CDR3 sequence (DNA): TGTGCCAGAAAGCGGGACACCGGGGAGCTGTTTTTT. Residues: CARKRDTGELFF.